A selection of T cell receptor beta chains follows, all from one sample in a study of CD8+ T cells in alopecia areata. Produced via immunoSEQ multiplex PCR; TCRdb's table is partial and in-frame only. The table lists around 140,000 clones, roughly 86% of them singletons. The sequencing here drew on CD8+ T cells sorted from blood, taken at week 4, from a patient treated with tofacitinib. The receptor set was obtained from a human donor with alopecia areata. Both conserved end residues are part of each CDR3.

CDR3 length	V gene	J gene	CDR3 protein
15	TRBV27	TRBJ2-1	CASSLSRDGPNEQFF
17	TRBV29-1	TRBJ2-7	CSVDSSPRETGIYEQYF
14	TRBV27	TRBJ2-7	CASSLSSLTSEQYF
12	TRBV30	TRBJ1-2	CAWSVRSYGYTF
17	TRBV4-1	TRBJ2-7	CASSLGQGAGRDDEQYF
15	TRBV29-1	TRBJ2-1	CSVVGLAGGPGEQFF
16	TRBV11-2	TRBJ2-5	CASSLVLGGPGETQYF
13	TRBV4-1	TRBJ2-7	CASSQRDHYEQYF
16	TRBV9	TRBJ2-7	CASSDSTGGESTEQYF
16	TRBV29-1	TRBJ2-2	CSVALGVQGAAGELFF
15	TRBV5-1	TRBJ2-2	CASSLRTGVTGELFF
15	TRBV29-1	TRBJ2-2	CSVEEGSVSTGELFF
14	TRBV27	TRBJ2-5	CASSIESGQETQYF
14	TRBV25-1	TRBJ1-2	CASSIYGQGYGYTF
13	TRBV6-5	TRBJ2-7	CASSFGSSYEQYF
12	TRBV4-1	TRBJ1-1	CASSPQGSEAFF
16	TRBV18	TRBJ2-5	CASSPQSDRLVETQYF
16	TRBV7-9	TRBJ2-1	CASSSSPDSSYNEQFF
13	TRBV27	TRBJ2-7	CAAGRGKVYEQYF
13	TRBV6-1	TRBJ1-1	CASSPQGNTEAFF
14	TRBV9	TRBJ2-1	CASIPTDSYNEQFF
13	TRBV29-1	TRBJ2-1	CSAFWTGHNEQFF
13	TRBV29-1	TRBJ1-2	CSVVTGGEYGYTF
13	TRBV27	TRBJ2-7	CASSLSRVYEQYF
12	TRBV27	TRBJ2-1	CASSNSHRRQFF
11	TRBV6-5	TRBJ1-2	CASSPPEGYTF
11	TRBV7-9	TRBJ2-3	CASSFKDTQYF